Many counts were recorded for the clone carrying this T cell receptor (beta chain). This entry comes from a study of T-cell memory formation after mild COVID-19. Study context: Each donor largely had its own TCR clusters.

Germline CDR1 is DFQATT and CDR2 is SNEGSKA (reference sequence). V was clipped by 1 base and J by 4 bases, with 13 bases between them. This CDR3 is 14 amino acids long. TCRdb used MiXCR to reprocess the 5' RACE reads, holding one entry per CDR3 protein. The sample includes 200,000 to 250,000 distinct CDR3 sequences, over 9.5% of them seen just once. The chain carries TRBV20-1 and TRBJ1-1; tentative D call: TRBD1 (5 bases). The source of this sequence is a man aged 18 to 30 who had mild COVID-19 (a few samples of this study predate the infection). Cell type and time point are not known. Sequencing was carried out using PBMCs or a T cell subset sorted from them (not recorded which). As DNA, the CDR3 is TGCAGTGCTAGAGGGATCGCCGGGACCACTGAAGCTTTCTTT. Protein: CSARGIAGTTEAFF.